These 11 T cell receptor beta chains were sequenced from one sample in a study of identical twins. TCRdb passed the 5' RACE reads through MiXCR, listing each CDR3 protein once. This sample has some 1,700,000 distinct CDR3 sequences, with under 35% found just once. Material: cord blood. These receptors were collected from a newborn girl in good health.

Only a few counts were recorded for this clonotype. This chain connects TRBV19 to TRBJ2-3, with unresolved D. This CDR3 has 14 residues. Trimming took 4 bases from V and 2 from J, leaving 10 bases between them. The germline CDR1 and CDR2 sequences are LNHDA and SQIVND (reference sequence). This CDR3 is CASSTRRLTDTQYF. CDR3 DNA sequence: TGTGCCAGTAGTACCCGTCGGCTCACAGATACGCAGTATTTT.

This clonotype turned up a few times. V gene TRBV15 combines with J gene TRBJ2-1; D may be TRBD2 (5 bases). The germline V and J ends were trimmed by 0 bases and 5 bases, with 14 bases remaining between them. The germline V gene encodes CDR1 LNHNV and CDR2 YYDKDF (reference sequence). The CDR3 loop spans 16 amino acids. The CDR3 is CATSRDGPRLNNEQFF. For the CDR3, the DNA is TGTGCCACCAGCAGAGATGGGCCTAGACTAAACAATGAGCAGTTCTTC.

The V gene is TRBV7-8, the J gene TRBJ2-5, with TRBD2 matching over 11 bases. From germline, CDR1 is SGHVS and CDR2 FQNEAQ. The ends lost 0 bases at V and 11 bases at J; junction bases unmatched: 14. This CDR3 is 17 amino acids long. CDR3 sequence: CASSLAAGTSGFNEQYF. The CDR3 DNA reads TGTGCCAGCAGCTTAGCCGCCGGGACTAGCGGATTCAATGAGCAGTACTTC. The variable domain in full, completed from reference TRBV7-8 and TRBJ2-5, reads GAGVSQSPRYKVAKRGQDVALRCDPISGHVSLFWYQQALGQGPEFLTYFQNEAQLDKSGLPSDRFFAERPEGSVSTLKIQRTQQEDSAVYLCASSLAAGTSGFNEQYFGPGTRLLVL.

The chain uses TRBV28 and TRBJ2-7; D tentatively fits TRBD1 or TRBD2 (5 bases each). The V end was cut by 9 bases, the J end by 2 bases, with 29 bases between. Looked up from germline, CDR1 is MDHEN and CDR2 is SYDVKM. The CDR3 has 18 residues. CDR3 sequence (DNA): TGTGCCAGTAGCTTGGGACCGAAGAGACTACAAACTCCCTACGAGCAGTACTTC. This encodes CASSLGPKRLQTPYEQYF.

In its sample, this clonotype was seen a few times. The V gene is TRBV14, the J gene TRBJ1-1; D perhaps matches TRBD1 (6 bases). The CDR3 is made up of 15 amino acids. CDR1 and CDR2 (germline): SGHDN, FVKESK. V dropped 1 base and J dropped 6 bases, with 15 bases sitting between them. The CDR3 loop reads CASSQVYGGRSEAFF. DNA for the CDR3: TGTGCCAGCAGCCAAGTTTACGGGGGGCGATCTGAAGCTTTCTTT.

The chain carries TRBV5-6 and TRBJ2-1; possible D gene TRBD1, 6 bases. This CDR3 comprises 16 residues. V lost 5 bases and J lost 0, with 15 bases in between. The germline CDR1 and CDR2 sequences are SGHDT and YYEEEE. The CDR3 sequence is CASREGTISSYNEQFF. Here the CDR3 DNA reads TGTGCCAGCAGGGAAGGGACAATAAGCTCCTACAATGAGCAGTTCTTC.

This clonotype was observed a handful of times. The V gene is TRBV28, the J gene TRBJ1-4; tentatively, D is TRBD1 (5 bases). Trimming left V 6 bases short and J 7 bases short, with 18 bases between. The CDR3 is made up of 15 amino acids. Germline V lookup: CDR1 MDHEN, CDR2 SYDVKM. The CDR3 protein is CASSYPLPGAEKLFF. CDR3 DNA: TGTGCCAGCAGCTATCCATTGCCCGGGGCTGAAAAACTGTTTTTT.

The chain recombines TRBV27 with TRBJ2-3; the D is unclear. Trimming shortened V by 10 bases and J by 3 bases, and 8 bases separated the two germline ends. Germline values: CDR1 MNHEY, CDR2 SMNVEV (reference sequence). The CDR3 is 11 amino acids. The CDR3, as DNA: TGTGCCAACAAGGGAACAGATACGCAGTATTTT. Protein sequence: CANKGTDTQYF.

This CDR3 reads CATSDPTGAAEAFF. DNA for the CDR3: TGTGCCACCAGTGATCCCACCGGGGCCGCTGAAGCTTTCTTT. This chain connects TRBV24-1 to TRBJ1-1, with a possible D match to TRBD1 (5 bases). The CDR3 runs 14 residues. Germline assignment: CDR1 KGHDR and CDR2 SFDVKD. The germline V and J ends were trimmed by 3 bases and 6 bases, with 13 bases remaining between them.

The sample holds many counts of this clonotype. The V call is TRBV6-5, the J call TRBJ2-4; 7 positions agree with TRBD2. J was trimmed by 2 bases and V by 4 bases; bases with no gene match: 8. The germline gives CDR1 MNHEY, CDR2 SVGAGI. The CDR3 loop spans 16 amino acids. The CDR3 reads CASSSSGGGTKNIQYF. In nucleotides, the CDR3 is TGTGCCAGCAGTTCGTCTGGGGGAGGGACCAAAAACATTCAGTACTTC.

This clonotype showed up just once. The CDR3 spells CSARDLKTDGYTF. The CDR3 nucleotides are TGCAGTGCTAGAGATCTAAAGACAGATGGCTACACCTTC. The chain is built from TRBV20-1 and TRBJ1-2; weak D call: TRBD1 (5 bases). The CDR3 runs 13 residues. Deletions cut 0 bases from V and 6 bases from J, with 11 bases between. CDR1 is DFQATT and CDR2 is SNEGSKA in the germline V gene (reference sequence).